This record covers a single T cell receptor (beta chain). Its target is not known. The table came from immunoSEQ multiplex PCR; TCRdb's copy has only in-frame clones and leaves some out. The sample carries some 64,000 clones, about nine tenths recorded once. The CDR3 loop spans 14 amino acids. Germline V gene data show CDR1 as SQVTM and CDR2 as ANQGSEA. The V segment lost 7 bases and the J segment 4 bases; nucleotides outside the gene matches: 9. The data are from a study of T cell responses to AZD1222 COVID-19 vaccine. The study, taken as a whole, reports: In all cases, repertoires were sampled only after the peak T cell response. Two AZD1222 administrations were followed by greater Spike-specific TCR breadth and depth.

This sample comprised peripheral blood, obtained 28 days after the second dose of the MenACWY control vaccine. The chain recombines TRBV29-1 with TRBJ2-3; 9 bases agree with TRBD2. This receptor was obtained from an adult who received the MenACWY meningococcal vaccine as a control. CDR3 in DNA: TGCAGCGCATGTGCGGGAGGGCGTGCAGATACGCAGTATTTT. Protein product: CSACAGGRADTQYF.